Listed here are 23 T cell receptor beta chains from one sample, sequenced in a study of molecular identifiers for immune sequencing clone quantification. Using its own MiXCR run on the PCR reads, TCRdb lists one record per CDR3 protein. The repertoire has around 320,000 distinct CDR3 sequences, 24% of them found once; the top ten carry about 0.71%. Sequencing was performed on naive CD8+ T cells from blood, with Jurkat cell RNA spiked in. Subset reported: FACS-sorted CD8+CD4-CCR7+CD45RA+ naive T cells. All receptors derive from a human donor in good health. Some libraries in this study had Jurkat cell RNA spiked in.

A remark on this clonotype: With a much larger clone just one base away, this may be a read error. The chain joins TRBV15 to TRBJ1-5; D may be TRBD1 (6 bases). The CDR3 totals 17 residues. The germline CDR1 and CDR2 sequences are LNHNV and YYDKDF (reference sequence). As DNA, the CDR3 is TGTGCCACCAGCAGAGATGAGGACAGATATAGCAATCAGTCCCAGCATTTT. Protein sequence: CATSRDEDRYSNQSQHF.

The chain employs TRBV20-1 and TRBJ2-5, with D possibly called TRBD1 or TRBD2 (5 bases each). The germline V gene encodes CDR1 DFQATT and CDR2 SNEGSKA (reference sequence). This CDR3 is 14 amino acids long. Between the trimmed V and J ends, which lost 1 base and 0 bases, there was a span of 9 bases. The CDR3 spells CSARAGRYQETQYF. The CDR3 DNA reads TGCAGTGCTAGAGCGGGACGGTACCAAGAGACCCAGTACTTC.

This clonotype was picked up a small number of times. This chain joins TRBV4-1 and TRBJ1-4; D is unclear. The CDR3 is made up of 14 amino acids. In germline, CDR1 is MGHRA, CDR2 YSYEKL. The ends were cut back, 1 base at V and 5 bases at J, with 8 bases in the middle. CDR3 residues: CASSQGLYNEKLFF. The CDR3 nucleotides are TGCGCCAGCAGCCAAGGCCTTTACAATGAAAAACTGTTTTTT.

A word on this clonotype: Since a much larger clone is just one base distant, this may be a read error. The chain is built from TRBV11-2 and TRBJ1-5; D unclear. In germline, CDR1 is SGHAT, CDR2 FQNNGV. V lost 1 base to trimming and J lost 9 bases, with 10 bases between them. The CDR3 totals 13 residues. The CDR3 protein is CASSLGPGRPQHF. CDR3 DNA: TGTGCCAGCAGCTTAGGTCCGGGTCGGCCCCAGCATTTT.

V is TRBV21-1 and J is TRBJ2-7; the table's D call TRBD1 went unverified against the DNA. TRBV21-1 is recorded as a pseudogene. The CDR3 is 14 amino acids. CDR3 region: CASSKNAGVKEQYF. The CDR3, as DNA: TGTGCCAGCAGCAAAAACGCCGGGGTTAAGGAGCAGTACTTC.

This clonotype was counted many times. J is TRBJ2-7 and V is TRBV4-1; tentatively, D is TRBD1 or TRBD2 (5 bases each). Per germline, CDR1 MGHRA and CDR2 YSYEKL. Between the trimmed V and J ends, which lost 4 bases and 5 bases, there was a span of 9 bases. The CDR3 has 12 residues. CDR3 region: CASSLEGNEQYF. Written as DNA, the CDR3 is TGCGCCAGCAGCCTAGAGGGGAACGAGCAGTACTTC.

This clonotype has only a few counts. The chain joins TRBV24-1 to TRBJ2-1; no reliable D call. The CDR3 has 12 residues. The V end lost 5 bases, the J end lost 3 bases, and 4 bases lay between the germline ends. The V gene's germline CDR1 is KGHDR and CDR2 SFDVKD. CDR3 coding DNA: TGTGCCACCAGTGCCGGCTACAATGAGCAGTTCTTC. This encodes CATSAGYNEQFF.

As concerns this clonotype: A clone one base away is much larger, so this may be a read error. The rearrangement uses TRBV6-5 and TRBJ2-3; D may be TRBD2 (5 bases). Trimming removed 6 bases at V and 7 bases at J, with 17 bases between. The germline V gene has CDR1 MNHEY and CDR2 SVGAGI. CDR3 length: 14 amino acids. The CDR3 nucleotides read TGTGCCAGCAGCCCAGGCGGGTATACAAATACGCAGTATTTT. Protein sequence: CASSPGGYTNTQYF.

In this sample, this clonotype turned up once. The chain uses TRBV4-3 and TRBJ2-5, with D tentatively TRBD2 (5 bases). Germline CDR1 and CDR2: LGHNA and YSLEER. Trimming left V 1 base short and J 9 bases short, with 15 bases between. The CDR3 runs 14 residues. The CDR3 region is CASSQGSSLEAQYF. In DNA, the CDR3 is TGCGCCAGCAGCCAAGGATCTAGCTTGGAGGCCCAGTACTTC.

Ten or more counts support this clonotype. CDR3 DNA: TGTGCCAGTAGTATCCCCGGGACAGGGGACACCGGGGAGCTGTTTTTT. It encodes CASSIPGTGDTGELFF. V usage is TRBV19 and J usage is TRBJ2-2, with 10 bases aligning to TRBD1. Per germline, CDR1 LNHDA and CDR2 SQIVND (reference sequence). The CDR3 loop spans 16 amino acids. V gave up 3 bases and J gave up 3 bases; unmatched junction bases: 4.

There are many counts of this clonotype. This chain joins TRBV27 and TRBJ2-1; D possibly corresponds to TRBD2 (5 bases). This CDR3 region has 15 residues. Deletions cut 2 bases from V and 9 bases from J, with 17 bases between. Germline V lookup: CDR1 MNHEY, CDR2 SMNVEV (reference sequence). DNA of the CDR3: TGTGCCAGCAGTTTAAGCCCGAGCGTAAGCGGTGAGCAGTTCTTC. This encodes CASSLSPSVSGEQFF.

Note on this clonotype: A much larger clone lies one base from this, so it may be a read error. The V gene is TRBV6-5, the J gene TRBJ2-7, with D tentatively TRBD1 (6 bases). Germline lookup yields CDR1 MNHEY and CDR2 SVGAGI. The CDR3 is 13 amino acids. The V gene lost 2 bases and the J gene lost 9 bases, with 14 bases spanning the gap. The CDR3: CASSYGQGLGQYF. The CDR3 DNA follows: TGTGCCAGCAGTTACGGCCAGGGGCTCGGGCAGTACTTC.

In regard to this clonotype: Just one base apart from a much larger clone, this may be a read error. This chain connects TRBV20-1 to TRBJ2-7; TRBD1 might be the D (6 bases). The CDR3 spans 13 residues. Trimming cost V 6 bases and J 0 bases, with 12 bases left between them. Looked up from germline, CDR1 is DFQATT and CDR2 is SNEGSKA (reference sequence). CDR3 in DNA: TGCAGTGCCCGGGACATCCCCTCCTACGAGCAGTACTTC. Translating gives CSARDIPSYEQYF.

The V and J genes are TRBV20-1 and TRBJ2-1; tentatively, D is TRBD1 or TRBD2 (6 bases each). The germline V gene has CDR1 DFQATT and CDR2 SNEGSKA (reference sequence). The CDR3 totals 16 residues. Between the trimmed V and J ends, which lost 0 bases and 8 bases, there was a span of 20 bases. As DNA, the CDR3 is TGCAGTGCTAGAGATACAGATCAGGGGAGGTTGGATGAGCAGTTCTTC. Translated: CSARDTDQGRLDEQFF.

V usage is TRBV24-1 and J usage is TRBJ2-3; D unclear. The CDR3 runs to 14 residues. The V end was cut by 5 bases, the J end by 1 base, with 9 bases between. Germline CDR1 reads KGHDR; CDR2 reads SFDVKD. CDR3 nucleotide sequence: TGTGCCACCAGTGGTGGACCAGGCACAGATACGCAGTATTTT. This sequence encodes CATSGGPGTDTQYF.

This clonotype was counted only a few times. This chain uses TRBV20-1 with TRBJ2-7; tentatively, D is TRBD1 (6 bases). This CDR3 spans 14 amino acids. V gave up 3 bases and J gave up 2 bases, with 14 bases separating them. CDR1 and CDR2 from the germline V gene are DFQATT and SNEGSKA (reference sequence). CDR3 region: CSARNRDIPYEQYF. The CDR3, as DNA: TGCAGTGCTAGGAACCGGGACATTCCCTACGAGCAGTACTTC.

This clonotype was picked up a small number of times. This may be a read error: a much more frequent sequence differs by one nucleotide. The chain employs TRBV28 and TRBJ2-7; D is possibly TRBD1 or TRBD2 (6 bases each). Germline V CDR1 and CDR2: MDHEN, SYDVKM. V dropped 5 bases and J dropped 5 bases, with 19 bases sitting between them. The CDR3 length is 15 residues. The CDR3, as DNA: TGTGCCAGCAGTCCCCGGGACACCGGAGGGAACGAGCAGTACTTC. It specifies CASSPRDTGGNEQYF.

This clonotype was found a few times. The chain employs TRBV7-2 and TRBJ2-7; 7 nucleotides line up with TRBD1. Germline-derived CDR1 and CDR2 are SGHTA and FQGNSA. The trim removed 5 bases at V and 6 bases at J, leaving 10 bases unmatched. The CDR3 is 14 amino acids. CDR3 region: CASSLGQAASEQYF. The CDR3 DNA follows: TGTGCCAGCAGCCTCGGACAGGCGGCGAGCGAGCAGTACTTC.

In its sample, this clonotype was seen many times. V is TRBV4-3 and J is TRBJ1-3, with D hard to call. The CDR3 is 15 amino acids. V dropped 0 bases and J dropped 0 bases, with 6 bases sitting between them. CDR1 and CDR2 (germline): LGHNA, YSLEER. CDR3 sequence: CASSQEADSGNTIYF. CDR3 DNA sequence: TGCGCCAGCAGCCAAGAGGCAGACTCTGGAAACACCATATATTTT.

The V gene is TRBV6-6, the J gene TRBJ1-2; 8 nucleotides agree with TRBD1. The V gene's germline CDR1 is MNHNY and CDR2 SVGAGI (reference sequence). V lost 1 base and J lost 4; bases outside the gene matches: 5. This CDR3 has 15 residues. This CDR3 is CASSYYGTGLYGYTF. The CDR3 DNA reads as TGTGCCAGCAGTTACTACGGGACAGGACTCTATGGCTACACCTTC.

This clonotype was detected a few times. Written as DNA, the CDR3 is TGTGCCAGCAGTTTATCGACAGGGACCTCCTACGAGCAGTACTTC. Its translation is CASSLSTGTSYEQYF. The chain is built from TRBV27 and TRBJ2-7; 7 bases match TRBD1. From germline, CDR1 is MNHEY and CDR2 SMNVEV (reference sequence). The CDR3 consists of 15 residues. The V segment lost 0 bases and the J segment 0 bases; nucleotides outside the gene matches: 2.

The V and J genes are TRBV4-3 and TRBJ2-7; D tentatively reads TRBD1 or TRBD2 (5 bases each). V lost 0 bases and J 0 bases, leaving 9 bases between the germline ends. The CDR3 contains 15 residues. Germline CDR1 is LGHNA and CDR2 is YSLEER. The CDR3 region is CASSQDGAASYEQYF. The CDR3 region has the DNA TGCGCCAGCAGCCAAGACGGGGCGGCCTCCTACGAGCAGTACTTC.

In this sample, this clonotype turned up many times. The rearrangement links TRBV2 to TRBJ2-7; D remains ambiguous. CDR3 length: 14 amino acids. Per the germline V gene, CDR1 is SNHLY and CDR2 is FYNNEI. V lost 5 bases and J lost 0, with 11 bases in between. In nucleotides, the CDR3 is TGTGCCAGCAGTAACGGCTCGGCCTCCTACGAGCAGTACTTC. Translation: CASSNGSASYEQYF.